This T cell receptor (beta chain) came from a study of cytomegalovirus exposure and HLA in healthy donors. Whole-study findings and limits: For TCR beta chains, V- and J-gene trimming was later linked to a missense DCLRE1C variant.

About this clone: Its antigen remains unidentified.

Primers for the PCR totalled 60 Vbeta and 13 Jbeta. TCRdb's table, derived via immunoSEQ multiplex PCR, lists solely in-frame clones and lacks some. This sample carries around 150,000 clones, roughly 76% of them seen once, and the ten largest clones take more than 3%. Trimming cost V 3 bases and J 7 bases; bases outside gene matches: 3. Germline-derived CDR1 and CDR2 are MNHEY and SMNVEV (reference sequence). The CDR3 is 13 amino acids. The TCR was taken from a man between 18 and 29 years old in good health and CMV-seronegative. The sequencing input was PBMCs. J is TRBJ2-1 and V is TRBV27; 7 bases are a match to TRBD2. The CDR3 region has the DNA TGTGCCAGCAGTTTTAGTAGCGGGAATGAGCAGTTCTTC. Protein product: CASSFSSGNEQFF.